The 24 T cell receptor beta chains presented below share a single source sample, sequenced in a study of breast tumors, draining lymph nodes, adjacent tissues. Via MiXCR, TCRdb re-called the multiplex PCR reads, giving one row per CDR3 protein. Of 13,000 or so distinct CDR3 sequences in the sample, about 50% were seen once. Sequencing was performed on tumor-adjacent breast tissue. The receptors were sampled from a female donor with breast cancer. Some clones in this sample may be carry-over from other donors' samples.

CDR3 protein: CASSLEGAGELFF. The CDR3 DNA sequence: TGTGCCAGCAGCTTGGAGGGTGCCGGGGAGCTGTTTTTT. The genes are TRBV7-6 and TRBJ2-2; the D gene is possibly TRBD2 (6 bases). V shed 3 bases and J shed 6 bases, with 8 bases lying between them. Germline CDR1 reads SGHVS; CDR2 reads FNYEAQ. The CDR3 is made up of 13 amino acids.

The J gene is TRBJ1-1, the V gene TRBV30; 9 nucleotides align to TRBD1. V lost 5 bases, J lost 9 bases, and 1 base stayed unmatched. Germline CDR1 is GTSNPN and CDR2 is SVGIG (reference sequence). There are 10 residues in the CDR3. In DNA form, the CDR3 reads TGTGCCTGGGGGACAGGGAAAGCTTTCTTT. It specifies CAWGTGKAFF.

This clonotype was seen repeatedly, ten times or more. The V and J genes are TRBV6-1 and TRBJ2-7; D is undetermined. The CDR3 runs to 14 residues. V was shortened by 4 bases and J by 0 bases, with 10 bases between the two germline ends. Germline V gives CDR1 MNHNS, CDR2 SASEGT. CDR3 protein: CASSVWASSYEQYF. Written as DNA, the CDR3 is TGTGCCAGCAGTGTGTGGGCGAGCTCCTACGAGCAGTACTTC.

This clonotype was counted many times. A much larger clonotype is one base distant, so this may be a read error. The chain couples TRBV6-5 to TRBJ1-2; D ambiguous. The V end was cut by 8 bases, the J end by 1 base, with 8 bases between. CDR1 MNHEY and CDR2 SVGAGI come from the germline V gene. The CDR3 contains 12 residues. The CDR3 nucleotides read TGTGCCAGCGGACGTATTAACTATGGCTACACCTTC. Translated, it gives CASGRINYGYTF.

As to this clonotype: At one boundary the junction diverges from the germline segment, which might be a read error. The chain recombines TRBV5-1 with TRBJ2-2; 7 nucleotides align to TRBD2. In germline, CDR1 is SGHRS, CDR2 YFSETQ. The CDR3 is made up of 15 amino acids. Here the CDR3 DNA reads TGCACCAGCAGCTTGAGTCTAGCGGACACCGGGGAGCTGTTTTTT. Its protein is CTSSLSLADTGELFF.

There are many counts of this clonotype. The chain recombines TRBV29-1 with TRBJ2-1; D gene unclear. CDR1 and CDR2 from the germline V gene are SQVTM and ANQGSEA. The CDR3 runs 12 residues. V lost 1 base and J 5 bases, leaving 6 bases between the germline ends. CDR3 nucleotide sequence: TGCAGCGTTGAAGGGCAGCACAATGAGCAGTTCTTC. Its protein product is CSVEGQHNEQFF.

The DNA for the CDR3 is TGTGCCACCAGTGGAGAGGGGGGGCGCACAGATACGCAGTATTTT. As protein: CATSGEGGRTDTQYF. This chain uses TRBV24-1 with TRBJ2-3; D is perhaps TRBD2 (7 bases). This CDR3 contains 15 residues. Deletions cut 5 bases from V and 1 base from J, with 12 bases between. From germline, CDR1 is KGHDR and CDR2 SFDVKD.

By frequency in the sample, this clonotype is medium-sized. V gene TRBV6-1 combines with J gene TRBJ2-6, with 8 bases fitting TRBD1. CDR3 length: 15 residues. Germline lookup yields CDR1 MNHNS and CDR2 SASEGT. Losses at the gene ends were 6 bases for V and 0 bases for J; bases not matched to a gene: 1. The DNA for the CDR3 is TGTGCCAGCAGAACAGGGGGCTCTGGGGCCAACGTCCTGACTTTC. Protein product: CASRTGGSGANVLTF.

This chain joins TRBV7-8 and TRBJ1-5; no definite D call. The V gene lost 3 bases and the J gene lost 5 bases, with 8 bases spanning the gap. This CDR3 contains 13 residues. Germline assignment: CDR1 SGHVS and CDR2 FQNEAQ. CDR3 sequence: CASSFYKDQPQHF. The CDR3 nucleotides read TGTGCCAGCAGCTTCTACAAAGATCAGCCCCAGCATTTT.

By sample share, this clonotype is medium-sized. The chain couples TRBV11-3 to TRBJ1-6, with TRBD1 identical over 7 bases. V dropped 7 bases and J dropped 6; count of bases not matched to a gene: 6. The CDR3 totals 14 residues. The germline gives CDR1 SGHNT, CDR2 YENEEA. The CDR3 loop is CASKSAGGNSPLHF. CDR3 DNA: TGTGCCAGCAAGTCGGCAGGGGGTAATTCACCCCTCCACTTT.

The J gene is TRBJ2-7, the V gene TRBV6-1; D is possibly TRBD2 (6 bases). Trimming took off 5 bases at V and 3 bases at J, with 17 bases between the two ends. The CDR3 length is 15 residues. In germline, CDR1 is MNHNS, CDR2 SASEGT. CDR3 coding DNA: TGTGCCAGCAGTTTTACAACCGGGAGAGACTACGAGCAGTACTTC. This translates into CASSFTTGRDYEQYF.

The chain joins TRBV11-3 to TRBJ1-5, with 7 nucleotides matching TRBD1. V dropped 5 bases and J dropped 4; count of bases not matched to a gene: 8. The V gene's germline CDR1 is SGHNT and CDR2 YENEEA. The CDR3 is made up of 15 amino acids. The chain's CDR3 is CASSATGTVNQPQHF. CDR3 coding DNA: TGTGCCAGCAGCGCGACCGGGACAGTTAATCAGCCCCAGCATTTT.

The rearrangement joins TRBV9 to TRBJ1-2; no definite D call. Germline loops: CDR1 SGDLS, CDR2 YYNGEE. The ends were cut back, 0 bases at V and 2 bases at J, with 14 bases in the middle. This CDR3 has 16 amino acids. The CDR3 DNA reads as TGTGCCAGCAGCGTAGATGGTATACAAATGAACTATGGCTACACCTTC. Amino acid sequence: CASSVDGIQMNYGYTF.

In the case of this clonotype: A junction end diverges from the germline sequence, so it may reflect a read error. This chain joins TRBV5-1 and TRBJ2-7; 7 positions agree with TRBD1. The CDR3 is 16 residues long. Germline values: CDR1 SGHRS, CDR2 YFSETQ. The CDR3 protein is CASRAGTAESPYEQYF. Here the CDR3 DNA reads TGTGCCAGCAGAGCCGGGACAGCTGAAAGCCCCTACGAGCAGTACTTC.

A note on this clonotype: Because the CDR3 is missing its conserved closing phenylalanine or tryptophan, this is likely a read error. It is unclear where the CDR3 begins or ends on the DNA, so no DNA is shown, and the CDR3 is as TCRdb lists it. V is TRBV19 and J is TRBJ2-2; the listed D gene, TRBD1, was not tested against the DNA. The CDR3 length equals 18 residues, ends included. The germline V gene has CDR1 LNHDA and CDR2 SQIVND (reference sequence). CDR3 region: CASSIGGDAGGTPGSCQS.

This clonotype has ten or more counts. The rearrangement links TRBV6-1 to TRBJ2-7, with TRBD2 matching 8 bases. The CDR3 length is 16 residues. Germline CDR1 is MNHNS and CDR2 is SASEGT. After removal of 6 bases from V and 4 bases from J, the junction contained 14 bases not matched to a gene. The CDR3 sequence is CASSVDGREAAYEQYF. As DNA, the CDR3 is TGTGCCAGCAGCGTGGATGGGCGGGAGGCGGCTTACGAGCAGTACTTC.

On this clonotype: One base away lies a much larger clone, so this may be a sequencing read error. The genes are TRBV7-2 and TRBJ2-7; D is uncertain. CDR3 length: 8 residues. The germline CDR1 and CDR2 sequences are SGHTA and FQGNSA. The CDR3 sequence is CASGLDLW. CDR3 sequence (DNA): TGTGCCAGCGGCTTAGATCTGTGG.

Only one count was recorded for this clonotype. The chain is built from TRBV5-5 and TRBJ2-3; TRBD2 agrees at 9 bases. This CDR3 has 15 amino acids. Germline lookup yields CDR1 SGHKS and CDR2 YYEKEE (reference sequence). The V and J ends lost 5 bases and 11 bases, in that order; junction bases with no gene match: 15. The CDR3: CASSYSGGVPYEQYF. The CDR3 DNA reads as TGTGCCAGCAGTTATAGCGGGGGAGTCCCCTACGAGCAGTATTTT.

The genes are TRBV29-1 and TRBJ2-7; 7 positions match TRBD1. The germline V gene has CDR1 SQVTM and CDR2 ANQGSEA. This CDR3 spans 13 amino acids. J gave up 0 bases and V 6 bases, and 5 bases lay outside the gene matches. CDR3 protein: CSVLDRSSYEQYF. CDR3 nucleotide sequence: TGCAGCGTCCTGGACAGGAGCTCCTACGAGCAGTACTTC.

On this clonotype itself: This may be a read error, as it is one base from a much larger clone. The chain recombines TRBV20-1 with TRBJ1-6; perhaps TRBD1 as D (5 bases). V gave up 6 bases and J gave up 9 bases, with 9 bases separating them. The length of the CDR3 is 11 residues. Germline V CDR1 and CDR2: DFQATT, SNEGSKA (reference sequence). The CDR3 protein is CSAAGISPLHF. CDR3 DNA: TGCAGTGCGGCAGGGATTTCACCCCTCCACTTT.

This clonotype was counted many times. The genes are TRBV20-1 and TRBJ2-5; 7 positions agree with TRBD2. Germline CDR1 is DFQATT and CDR2 is SNEGSKA (reference sequence). The CDR3 is made up of 12 amino acids. With V trimmed by 0 bases and J by 7 bases, 2 bases remained unmatched. The chain's CDR3 is CSARDERGTQYF. CDR3 sequence (DNA): TGCAGTGCTAGAGACGAGCGGGGGACCCAGTACTTC.

This clonotype was detected only a few times. The CDR3, as DNA: TGTGCCACCAGTGATTACAATGAAAAACTGTTTTTT. Its translation: CATSDYNEKLFF. The rearrangement joins TRBV24-1 to TRBJ1-4; D gene uncertain. V lost 2 bases to trimming and J lost 5 bases, with 2 bases between them. This CDR3 region has 12 residues. From germline, CDR1 is KGHDR and CDR2 SFDVKD.

The chain carries TRBV25-1 and TRBJ1-5, with D tentatively TRBD1 (5 bases). This CDR3 contains 15 residues. V gave up 4 bases and J gave up 0 bases, with 10 bases separating them. Germline assignment: CDR1 MGHDK and CDR2 SYGVNS. The CDR3 spells CASSGWGNSNQPQHF. The CDR3 DNA reads TGTGCCAGCAGTGGGTGGGGGAATAGCAATCAGCCCCAGCATTTT. The full variable domain, with the rest looked up from reference TRBV25-1 and TRBJ1-5, is EADIYQTPRYLVIGTGKKITLECSQTMGHDKMYWYQQDPGMELHLIHYSYGVNSTEKGDLSSESTVSRIRTEHFPLTLESARPSHTSQYLCASSGWGNSNQPQHFGDGTRLSIL.

The rearrangement links TRBV9 to TRBJ2-3; perhaps TRBD2 as D (6 bases). Germline-derived CDR1 and CDR2 are SGDLS and YYNGEE. V lost 0 bases, J lost 5 bases, and 13 bases lay in between. The CDR3 has 15 amino acids. The CDR3 reads CASSVVGRGIDTQYF. The CDR3 DNA is TGTGCCAGCAGCGTAGTGGGTCGGGGGATAGATACGCAGTATTTT.